Listed below are T cell receptor beta chains from one sample, sequenced in a study of regulatory T cells in long-lasting Graves disease. From the multiplex PCR reads, TCRdb called clonotypes with MiXCR, one entry per CDR3 protein. The table lists 360,000 or so distinct CDR3 sequences, 20% to 25% of them singletons, with around 30% in the top ten. The input for sequencing was peripheral blood mononuclear cells (PBMCs), taken when the disease was refractory, from a patient treated with antithyroid drugs. The receptors were sampled from a woman aged 40-49 years with Graves disease. Each CDR3 is given with its conserved first and last residue. A D gene is named only where the DNA matches it firmly. Clone size is given for some rows only: seen once, a few or many times, or a class if the clone is expanded.

abundance: once; d_gene: TRBD2; v_gene: TRBV7-6; j_gene: TRBJ2-1; CDR3nt: TGTGCCAGCAGCTCTCTAGCGGGGTTATTTGAGCAGTTCTTC; CDR3aa: CASSSLAGLFEQFF
abundance: -; d_gene: TRBD1; v_gene: TRBV7-9; j_gene: TRBJ1-4; CDR3nt: TGTGCCAGCAGCATAGCCGGGACAGGGAATGAAAAACTGCTTTTT; CDR3aa: CASSIAGTGNEKLLF
abundance: -; d_gene: -; v_gene: TRBV20-1; j_gene: TRBJ2-7; CDR3nt: TGCAGTGCTAGAGAGGCGGCCTTCTACGAGCAGTACTTC; CDR3aa: CSAREAAFYEQYF
abundance: many; d_gene: -; v_gene: TRBV11-2; j_gene: TRBJ2-2; CDR3nt: TGTGCCAGCAGCCCCCCTCTGAGTACGTACCGCGCCGGGGAGCTGTTTTTT; CDR3aa: CASSPPLSTYRAGELFF
abundance: many; d_gene: -; v_gene: TRBV12-3/TRBV12-4; j_gene: TRBJ1-6; CDR3nt: TGTGCCAGCAGTTCCCAGGGGAAAAATTCACCCCTCCACTTT; CDR3aa: CASSSQGKNSPLHF
abundance: many; d_gene: TRBD1; v_gene: TRBV20-1; j_gene: TRBJ1-5; CDR3nt: TGCAGTGCGGATGACAGGGGGCGCGTTAGCAATCAGCCCCAGCATTTT; CDR3aa: CSADDRGRVSNQPQHF
abundance: -; d_gene: -; v_gene: TRBV29-1; j_gene: TRBJ2-2; CDR3nt: TGCAGCGTTGTCAGGGGACAATCGAACACCGGGGAGCTGTTTTTT; CDR3aa: CSVVRGQSNTGELFF
abundance: -; d_gene: TRBD2; v_gene: TRBV9; j_gene: TRBJ2-5; CDR3nt: TGTGCCAGCAGCCCGACTAGCGGGAGGTTCGGAGAGACCCAGTACTTC; CDR3aa: CASSPTSGRFGETQYF
abundance: many; d_gene: -; v_gene: TRBV5-8; j_gene: TRBJ1-1; CDR3nt: TGTGCCAGCAGCATAGGGACCGGGACACTGAACACTGAAGCTTTCTTT; CDR3aa: CASSIGTGTLNTEAFF
abundance: -; d_gene: -; v_gene: TRBV2; j_gene: TRBJ2-2; CDR3nt: TGTGCCAGCACGGCAGGGGGGATAGAGACCGGGGAGCTGTTTTTT; CDR3aa: CASTAGGIETGELFF
abundance: many; d_gene: -; v_gene: TRBV10-1; j_gene: TRBJ1-1; CDR3nt: TGCGCCAGTTCCCGCCGCACCAACACTGAAGCTTTCTTT; CDR3aa: CASSRRTNTEAFF
abundance: many; d_gene: TRBD1; v_gene: TRBV11-2; j_gene: TRBJ2-7; CDR3nt: TGTGCCAGCAGGTTTCCGGGACAGGGATCCTACGAGCAGTACTTC; CDR3aa: CASRFPGQGSYEQYF
abundance: many; d_gene: -; v_gene: TRBV28; j_gene: TRBJ2-7; CDR3nt: TGTGCCAGCAGTGCGTCTTGGGTGGGGAGCTCCTACGAGCAGTACTTC; CDR3aa: CASSASWVGSSYEQYF
abundance: many; d_gene: TRBD2; v_gene: TRBV7-2; j_gene: TRBJ2-7; CDR3nt: TGTGCCAGCAGCTTCACTAGCGGGGCCTCCCAGCAGTACTTC; CDR3aa: CASSFTSGASQQYF
abundance: -; d_gene: -; v_gene: TRBV24-1; j_gene: TRBJ2-5; CDR3nt: TGTGCCACCAGTGATACAGCGGAGGGGACCCAGTACTTC; CDR3aa: CATSDTAEGTQYF
abundance: many; d_gene: -; v_gene: TRBV28; j_gene: TRBJ1-5; CDR3nt: TGTGCCAGCAGTTTTCTACGTCAGCCCCAGCATTTT; CDR3aa: CASSFLRQPQHF
abundance: few; d_gene: TRBD1; v_gene: TRBV14; j_gene: TRBJ2-7; CDR3nt: TGTGCCAGCAGCCCCCCCCGGACAGGGGGCTACGAGCAGTACTTC; CDR3aa: CASSPPRTGGYEQYF
abundance: many; d_gene: -; v_gene: TRBV28; j_gene: TRBJ1-1; CDR3nt: TGTGCCAGCATCCAAAGACGGGGGAACACTGAAGCTTTCTTT; CDR3aa: CASIQRRGNTEAFF
abundance: -; d_gene: TRBD2; v_gene: TRBV6-1; j_gene: TRBJ2-3; CDR3nt: TGTGCCAGCAGGGGTTTTCTTTGGGAGGGCCATCGAGATACGCAGTATTTT; CDR3aa: CASRGFLWEGHRDTQYF
abundance: -; d_gene: TRBD2; v_gene: TRBV14; j_gene: TRBJ2-1; CDR3nt: TGTGCCAGCAGCAAACTAGCGGGGAACTACAATGAGCAGTTCTTC; CDR3aa: CASSKLAGNYNEQFF
abundance: few; d_gene: -; v_gene: TRBV28; j_gene: TRBJ2-7; CDR3nt: TGTGCCAGCAGCTGGGGGACTCCGAGCTCCTACGAGCAGTACTTC; CDR3aa: CASSWGTPSSYEQYF
abundance: many; d_gene: -; v_gene: TRBV11-2; j_gene: TRBJ2-7; CDR3nt: TGTGCCAGCAGCGCAGACCGGGGACTTTACGAGCAGTACTTC; CDR3aa: CASSADRGLYEQYF
abundance: -; d_gene: -; v_gene: TRBV7-2; j_gene: TRBJ2-1; CDR3nt: TGTGCCAGCAGCTTTCCTACCACCCCCTCCGGAGGGTTCTTC; CDR3aa: CASSFPTTPSGGFF
abundance: many; d_gene: -; v_gene: TRBV28; j_gene: TRBJ2-7; CDR3nt: TGTGCCAGCAGTTTATTGGACGGCCAGTACGAGCAGTACTTC; CDR3aa: CASSLLDGQYEQYF
abundance: -; d_gene: TRBD1; v_gene: TRBV14; j_gene: TRBJ1-6; CDR3nt: TGTGCCAGCAGCCCTACCGGGACAGGGGACAATTCACCCCTCCACTTT; CDR3aa: CASSPTGTGDNSPLHF
abundance: many; d_gene: TRBD1; v_gene: TRBV10-3; j_gene: TRBJ2-7; CDR3nt: TGTGCCATCAGTGAGTTCCAGGGGGCCTCCTACGAGCAGTACTTC; CDR3aa: CAISEFQGASYEQYF
abundance: many; d_gene: TRBD1; v_gene: TRBV6-1; j_gene: TRBJ2-7; CDR3nt: TGTGCCAGCAGAAGGGACAGGGGTTCCTACGAGCAGTACTTC; CDR3aa: CASRRDRGSYEQYF
abundance: many; d_gene: -; v_gene: TRBV29-1; j_gene: TRBJ2-5; CDR3nt: TGCAGCGTTGGCCGAAACCAAGAGACCCAGTACTTC; CDR3aa: CSVGRNQETQYF
abundance: -; d_gene: -; v_gene: TRBV20-1; j_gene: TRBJ2-7; CDR3nt: TGCAGTGCTAGTACCGGGAGTGGCTACGAGCAGTACTTC; CDR3aa: CSASTGSGYEQYF
abundance: few; d_gene: -; v_gene: TRBV20-1; j_gene: TRBJ1-1; CDR3nt: TGCAGTGCTGGAGATTTGGGGGGCCGGACTGAAGCTTTCTTT; CDR3aa: CSAGDLGGRTEAFF
abundance: many; d_gene: -; v_gene: TRBV7-8; j_gene: TRBJ1-1; CDR3nt: TGTGCCAGCAGCCCCGGGGGGGGGCGGGCTGACACTGAAGCTTTCTTT; CDR3aa: CASSPGGGRADTEAFF
abundance: few; d_gene: -; v_gene: TRBV6-1; j_gene: TRBJ2-7; CDR3nt: TGTGCCAGCACCCCGGGCCTAACCCCCAGCGAGCAGTACTTC; CDR3aa: CASTPGLTPSEQYF
abundance: -; d_gene: -; v_gene: TRBV6-2/TRBV6-3; j_gene: TRBJ2-1; CDR3nt: TGTGCCCCGTCGGCGTCGAGCTCCTACAATGAGCAGTTCTTC; CDR3aa: CAPSASSSYNEQFF
abundance: many; d_gene: TRBD2; v_gene: TRBV20-1; j_gene: TRBJ2-5; CDR3nt: TGCAGCGGAAAACCTCTAGCGGGAGGTGGGGAGACCCAGTACTTC; CDR3aa: CSGKPLAGGGETQYF
abundance: many; d_gene: -; v_gene: TRBV29-1; j_gene: TRBJ1-1; CDR3nt: TGCAGCGTTTTGACAGCTGCGAACACTGAAGCTTTCTTT; CDR3aa: CSVLTAANTEAFF
abundance: -; d_gene: -; v_gene: TRBV10-1; j_gene: TRBJ1-1; CDR3nt: TGCGCCAGCAGTGCCAGGGATCGGACTGAAGCTTTCTTT; CDR3aa: CASSARDRTEAFF
abundance: many; d_gene: TRBD1; v_gene: TRBV19; j_gene: TRBJ2-7; CDR3nt: TGTGCCAGTAGTACAGGGACAGCCCGGACCTACGAGCAGTACTTC; CDR3aa: CASSTGTARTYEQYF
abundance: few; d_gene: TRBD2; v_gene: TRBV27; j_gene: TRBJ2-2; CDR3nt: TGTGCCAGCAGTTTACACGGACTAGATTACACCGGGGAGCTGTTTTTT; CDR3aa: CASSLHGLDYTGELFF
abundance: -; d_gene: -; v_gene: TRBV14; j_gene: TRBJ1-1; CDR3nt: TGTGCCAGCAGCCCGGAGACGAGGAGCACTGAAGCTTTCTTT; CDR3aa: CASSPETRSTEAFF
abundance: many; d_gene: -; v_gene: TRBV6-1; j_gene: TRBJ2-7; CDR3nt: TGTGCCAGCAGACTCGTAAAGGGGGTACTGGGCGAGCAGTACTTC; CDR3aa: CASRLVKGVLGEQYF
abundance: -; d_gene: -; v_gene: TRBV5-1; j_gene: TRBJ1-4; CDR3nt: TGCGCCAGCAGCTTGGGGGCAGGCCGTGCGCTGTTTTTT; CDR3aa: CASSLGAGRALFF
abundance: few; d_gene: -; v_gene: TRBV6-5; j_gene: TRBJ1-1; CDR3nt: TGTGCCAGCAGTTCCCCCGGTGACATTGGGGGCATAGGTTTCTTT; CDR3aa: CASSSPGDIGGIGFF
abundance: -; d_gene: -; v_gene: TRBV20-1; j_gene: TRBJ2-1; CDR3nt: TGCAGTGCTAGAGACAACCGGGGGCTTGTAAACCATGAGCAGTTCTTC; CDR3aa: CSARDNRGLVNHEQFF
abundance: -; d_gene: -; v_gene: TRBV11-3; j_gene: TRBJ2-6; CDR3nt: TGTGCCAGCAGCGCCTCAACTGACCTAGATTCTGGGGCCAACGTCCTGACTTTC; CDR3aa: CASSASTDLDSGANVLTF
abundance: -; d_gene: TRBD1; v_gene: TRBV3-1; j_gene: TRBJ2-5; CDR3nt: TGTGCCAGCAGCCAAGATCTCCGACAGGGAAGAGAGACCCAGTACTTC; CDR3aa: CASSQDLRQGRETQYF
abundance: -; d_gene: -; v_gene: TRBV15; j_gene: TRBJ1-1; CDR3nt: TGTGCCACCAGCCATAGTGGGTTAGAAGCTTTCTTT; CDR3aa: CATSHSGLEAFF
abundance: many; d_gene: -; v_gene: TRBV28; j_gene: TRBJ1-5; CDR3nt: TGTGCCAGCACCCGCGGGGGCACCAATCAGCCCCAGCATTTT; CDR3aa: CASTRGGTNQPQHF
abundance: -; d_gene: TRBD2; v_gene: TRBV20-1; j_gene: TRBJ2-5; CDR3nt: TGCAGTGCTAGAGATGCTATTAGCGGGAGCCAAGAGACCCAGTACTTC; CDR3aa: CSARDAISGSQETQYF
abundance: -; d_gene: -; v_gene: TRBV11-2; j_gene: TRBJ2-3; CDR3nt: TGTGCCAGCAGCCGAGCTCGACAAACAGATACGCAGTATTTT; CDR3aa: CASSRARQTDTQYF
abundance: many; d_gene: -; v_gene: TRBV2; j_gene: TRBJ2-6; CDR3nt: TGTGCCAGCAGCGTCCTCTCTGGGGCCAACGTCCTGACTTTC; CDR3aa: CASSVLSGANVLTF
abundance: -; d_gene: TRBD1; v_gene: TRBV30; j_gene: TRBJ2-7; CDR3nt: TGTGCCTGGAGGGAGACAGGGGACGAGCAGTACTTC; CDR3aa: CAWRETGDEQYF
abundance: many; d_gene: -; v_gene: TRBV27; j_gene: TRBJ2-7; CDR3nt: TGTGCCAGCACCCTCGACAGTCCCTCCTACGAGCAGTACTTC; CDR3aa: CASTLDSPSYEQYF
abundance: few; d_gene: -; v_gene: TRBV20-1; j_gene: TRBJ1-1; CDR3nt: TGCAGTGAAGAAGAAGCCGGGAACACTGAAGCTTTCTTT; CDR3aa: CSEEEAGNTEAFF
abundance: -; d_gene: -; v_gene: TRBV29-1; j_gene: TRBJ1-1; CDR3nt: TGCAGCGTTGAAGGGGGCCGGCAATCGAACACTGAAGCTTTCTTT; CDR3aa: CSVEGGRQSNTEAFF
abundance: many; d_gene: -; v_gene: TRBV29-1; j_gene: TRBJ2-1; CDR3nt: TGCAGCGCCCGTTTTATGGCGGGAGAGCAGTTCTTC; CDR3aa: CSARFMAGEQFF